Presented here are 5 T cell receptor beta chains from one specimen sequenced in a study of T cell changes during pregnancy in multiple sclerosis. Profiled with immunoSEQ multiplex PCR; TCRdb holds only in-frame clones, not every one. The sample has some 31,000 clones, roughly nine tenths seen once; the top ten hold approximately 10%. The input for sequencing was CD8+ T cells from peripheral blood mononuclear cells, taken in the third trimester of pregnancy. The receptors derive from a female donor with multiple sclerosis, enrolled in a pregnancy study.

The table lists this clone with a few counts. CDR3 amino acids: CASSPSSSGRSHEQYF. DNA for the CDR3: TGTGCCAGCAGCCCTTCCTCTAGCGGGAGGTCCCACGAGCAGTACTTC. V is TRBV7-3 and J is TRBJ2-7; 11 positions agree with TRBD2. J was trimmed by 5 bases and V by 5 bases; bases with no gene match: 11. The CDR3 has 16 residues. The germline CDR1 and CDR2 sequences are SGHTA and FQGTGA.

The chain combines TRBV10-2 with TRBJ2-7; the D gene is possibly TRBD1 (6 bases). Germline assignment: CDR1 WSHSY and CDR2 SAAADI. This CDR3 contains 13 residues. V lost 4 bases and J 0 bases, leaving 7 bases between the germline ends. The CDR3 nucleotides read TGCGCCAGCAGTGCGGACAGCTCCTACGAGCAGTACTTC. Its protein is CASSADSSYEQYF.

Here the CDR3 reads CASSQTGLGYEQYF. CDR3 in DNA: TGTGCCAGCAGTCAAACGGGACTAGGCTACGAGCAGTACTTC. This sequence joins TRBV27 and TRBJ2-7, with 8 bases matching TRBD2. The J segment lost 3 bases and the V segment lost 5 bases, leaving 6 bases of the junction unmatched. In germline, CDR1 is MNHEY, CDR2 SMNVEV (reference sequence). CDR3 length: 14 residues.

This clone was observed once. The chain uses TRBV19 and TRBJ1-5; D gene uncertain. Germline V gene lookup returns CDR1 LNHDA and CDR2 SQIVND (reference sequence). The CDR3 totals 14 residues. Trimming pared 7 bases from V and 6 bases from J, leaving 16 bases between. CDR3: CASKVRMGGQPQHF. CDR3 nucleotides: TGTGCCAGTAAGGTCCGAATGGGAGGTCAGCCCCAGCATTTT.

V and J are TRBV9 and TRBJ1-1; 8 nucleotides match TRBD1. Germline V lookup: CDR1 SGDLS, CDR2 YYNGEE. V lost 4 bases, J lost 1 base, and 6 bases stayed unmatched. CDR3 size: 15 residues. The CDR3 coding sequence is TGTGCCAGCAGCACTTGGGACAGGCCGAACACTGAAGCTTTCTTT. It translates to CASSTWDRPNTEAFF.